One sample yielded the 14 T cell receptor beta chains listed below, sequenced in a study of response to subunit inactivated influenza vaccine. One entry per CDR3 protein results from TCRdb running MiXCR on the RT-PCR reads. The sample shows some 500,000 distinct CDR3 sequences, 13% of them seen only once. The sample was PBMCs from blood, taken about 6 weeks after vaccination. The receptors were gathered from a man aged 45 to 65 who received an inactivated influenza vaccine.

The CDR3 nucleotides are TGCGCCAGCAGCTTGGACCAACCCTTCTACAATGAGCAGTTCTTC. Protein: CASSLDQPFYNEQFF. V usage is TRBV5-1 and J usage is TRBJ2-1; no reliable D call. This CDR3 has 15 amino acids. Germline loops: CDR1 SGHRS, CDR2 YFSETQ. Trimming removed 0 bases at V and 3 bases at J, with 10 bases between.

The chain carries TRBV5-5 and TRBJ2-3; 7 nucleotides line up with TRBD1. The CDR3 consists of 16 residues. V trimming: 4 bases; J trimming: 2 bases; junction bases outside the gene matches: 10. The V gene's germline CDR1 is SGHKS and CDR2 YYEKEE (reference sequence). The CDR3 DNA follows: TGTGCCAGCAGCCTTACACCGGGACAGCCCACAGATACGCAGTATTTT. It specifies CASSLTPGQPTDTQYF.

This clonotype was counted between two and nine times. V gene TRBV20-1 combines with J gene TRBJ1-2; TRBD1 matches 9 bases. In germline, CDR1 is DFQATT, CDR2 SNEGSKA (reference sequence). The V and J ends lost 7 bases and 8 bases, in that order; junction bases with no gene match: 11. The CDR3 is 13 residues long. This chain's CDR3 is CSVRDRALGGYTF. CDR3 sequence (DNA): TGCAGTGTTCGGGACAGGGCCCTTGGGGGCTACACCTTC.

V is TRBV20-1 and J is TRBJ2-7; D is undetermined. Germline V lookup: CDR1 DFQATT, CDR2 SNEGSKA (reference sequence). This CDR3 has 11 residues. The CDR3 nucleotides are TGCAGCCTAGAGGTGGGGTACGAGCAGTACTTC. This sequence encodes CSLEVGYEQYF.

J is TRBJ2-3 and V is TRBV30; D is unclear. This CDR3 is built from 12 residues. Between the trimmed V and J ends, which lost 5 bases and 7 bases, there was a span of 13 bases. Germline CDR1 and CDR2: GTSNPN and SVGIG (reference sequence). The CDR3 loop reads CAWEAGMNTQYF. In DNA, the CDR3 is TGTGCCTGGGAGGCTGGCATGAATACGCAGTATTTT. Filled out from reference TRBV30 and TRBJ2-3, the complete variable domain reads SQTIHQWPATLVQPVGSPLSLECTVEGTSNPNLYWYRQAAGRGLQLLFYSVGIGQISSEVPQNLSASRPQDRQFILSSKKLLLSDSGFYLCAWEAGMNTQYFGPGTRLTVL.

The rearrangement links TRBV11-2 to TRBJ2-5, with D hard to call. V gave up 7 bases and J gave up 6 bases, with 15 bases separating them. Germline V gene data show CDR1 as SGHAT and CDR2 as FQNNGV. The CDR3 is made up of 13 amino acids. The CDR3 DNA reads TGTGCCAGCACGCCCGGGTTGAAAAAGACCCAGTACTTC. Protein product: CASTPGLKKTQYF.

The rearrangement links TRBV2 to TRBJ1-2, with no clear D. V lost 2 bases, J lost 4 bases, and 14 bases lay in between. This CDR3 has 15 amino acids. Germline V gives CDR1 SNHLY, CDR2 FYNNEI. The CDR3 here is CASSESDGVFYGYTF. The CDR3 DNA sequence: TGTGCCAGCAGTGAATCGGACGGAGTCTTCTATGGCTACACCTTC.

As for this clonotype: At one boundary the junction diverges from the germline segment, which might be a read error. The rearrangement uses TRBV20-1 and TRBJ2-1; 9 nucleotides align to TRBD2. Germline CDR1 and CDR2: DFQATT and SNEGSKA (reference sequence). The CDR3 is 20 residues long. In DNA form, the CDR3 reads TGCTGTGCTAGAGATCCTAGCCGATTGACTAGCGGCGTCTCCTACAATGAGCAGTTCTTC. As protein: CCARDPSRLTSGVSYNEQFF.

Only a few counts were recorded for this clonotype. This sequence joins TRBV28 and TRBJ2-2; D unclear. The V gene's germline CDR1 is MDHEN and CDR2 SYDVKM. V was pared by 5 bases and J by 6 bases, with 13 bases between. There are 14 residues in the CDR3. CDR3 amino acids: CASSIALVAGELFF. The DNA of the CDR3 is TGTGCCAGCAGTATAGCCCTAGTAGCCGGGGAGCTGTTTTTT.

This chain connects TRBV2 to TRBJ1-5, with 9 bases identical to TRBD1. Germline-derived CDR1 and CDR2 are SNHLY and FYNNEI. The CDR3 length is 13 residues. V trimming: 5 bases; J trimming: 9 bases; junction bases outside the gene matches: 5. The CDR3 DNA follows: TGTGCCAGCAGTACAGGGGGCGCTTGGCCCCAGCATTTT. Protein: CASSTGGAWPQHF.

In this sample, this clonotype turned up a few times. The gene calls are TRBV4-2 and TRBJ2-5; D ambiguous. The CDR3 has 15 amino acids. V lost 0 bases to trimming and J lost 5 bases, with 13 bases between them. Per the germline V gene, CDR1 is LGHNA and CDR2 is YNFKEQ. The DNA of the CDR3 is TGTGCCAGCAGCCAAGAAGGGCGCTCCGGGGAGACCCAGTACTTC. Translating it yields CASSQEGRSGETQYF.

This clonotype came up a few times. The genes are TRBV21-1 and TRBJ2-5; no check of the table's D call, TRBD1, against the DNA was made. TRBV21-1 is labeled a pseudogene. This CDR3 is built from 16 residues. The CDR3 bases are TGTGCCAGCAGCTTCTTCGCGAAGCGGCGCGGAGAGACCCAGTACTTC. Its translation is CASSFFAKRRGETQYF.

The sample holds a few counts of this clonotype. This rearrangement joins TRBV5-1 to TRBJ2-1, with 10 bases fitting TRBD2. Germline V gene data show CDR1 as SGHRS and CDR2 as YFSETQ. The V gene end was trimmed by 3 bases and the J gene end by 4 bases; junction bases not matched to a gene: 4. The CDR3 consists of 15 residues. CDR3 sequence reads: CASSWSGGDYNEQFF. The CDR3, as DNA: TGCGCCAGCAGCTGGAGCGGGGGGGATTACAATGAGCAGTTCTTC.

This clonotype was recorded at least ten times. The J gene is TRBJ2-7, the V gene TRBV11-2, with TRBD2 matching 13 bases. Losses at the gene ends were 4 bases for V and 1 base for J; bases not matched to a gene: 1. This CDR3 has 15 residues. Germline V gene data show CDR1 as SGHAT and CDR2 as FQNNGV. CDR3 loop: CASSWGLAGSYEQYF. The DNA of the CDR3 is TGTGCCAGCAGCTGGGGACTAGCGGGATCCTACGAGCAGTACTTC.